This passage covers 15 T cell receptor beta chains from one sample sequenced in a study of beta chain features in type 1 diabetes. cDNA synthesis used the whole RNA isolate, giving expressed TCRB sequences. Produced via immunoSEQ multiplex PCR; TCRdb's table is partial and in-frame only. The table shows around 400,000 clones, with roughly 15% occurring only once. Sequencing was done on a sample of naive CD4+ T cells from blood. The source is a woman under 30 in good health.

In the case of this clone: Other DNA variants within this sample encode the same CDR3. This sequence joins TRBV5-4 and TRBJ2-1; D may be TRBD2 (6 bases). From germline, CDR1 is SGHNT and CDR2 YYREEE (reference sequence). V lost 2 bases and J 0 bases, leaving 9 bases between the germline ends. This CDR3 has 15 residues. DNA of the CDR3: TGTGCCAGCAGCTTAGGAGGGAGCTCCTACAATGAGCAGTTCTTC. Its protein product is CASSLGGSSYNEQFF.

This clone turned up a few times. The CDR3 sequence: CSVLGTQNTGELFF. As DNA, the CDR3 is TGCAGCGTCCTTGGGACACAGAACACCGGGGAGCTGTTTTTT. This chain uses TRBV29-1 with TRBJ2-2, with D possibly matching TRBD1 (6 bases). The CDR3 consists of 14 residues. Trimming removed 6 bases from V and 1 base from J, with 12 bases in between. Germline CDR1 is SQVTM and CDR2 is ANQGSEA.

On this clone itself: Different DNA sequences within this sample yield the same CDR3. This chain joins TRBV18 and TRBJ2-1, with 9 positions matching TRBD2. V was pared by 1 base and J by 2 bases, with 3 bases of the junction left unmatched. Per the germline V gene, CDR1 is KGHSH and CDR2 is LQKENI. The CDR3 is made up of 16 amino acids. The CDR3 DNA follows: TGTGCCAGCTCACCACGCCTAGCGGGGACCTACAATGAGCAGTTCTTC. It specifies CASSPRLAGTYNEQFF.

The V and J genes are TRBV13 and TRBJ1-1, with 9 positions matching TRBD1. Germline assignment: CDR1 PRHDT and CDR2 FYEKMQ (reference sequence). CDR3 length: 16 amino acids. The V gene end was trimmed by 2 bases and the J gene end by 5 bases; junction bases not matched to a gene: 9. This chain's CDR3 is CASSLWQRTGVTEAFF. In DNA, the CDR3 is TGTGCCAGCAGCTTATGGCAGCGGACAGGGGTGACTGAAGCTTTCTTT.

This clone was seen a handful of times. The chain is built from TRBV18 and TRBJ2-1; 8 positions match TRBD1. V was pared by 6 bases and J by 8 bases, with 6 bases of the junction left unmatched. CDR1 KGHSH and CDR2 LQKENI come from the germline V gene. This CDR3 is 13 amino acids long. CDR3 sequence (DNA): TGTGCCAGCTCCCCAGACAGGGGCTATGAGCAGTTCTTC. This encodes CASSPDRGYEQFF.

The chain joins TRBV13 to TRBJ1-5, with a possible D match to TRBD1 (5 bases). Deletions cut 1 base from V and 4 bases from J, with 11 bases between. The CDR3 totals 15 residues. Germline V gene sequence: CDR1 PRHDT, CDR2 FYEKMQ (reference sequence). The CDR3 reads CASSLAPGGNQPQHF. The CDR3 bases are TGTGCCAGCAGCTTAGCCCCCGGGGGGAATCAGCCCCAGCATTTT.

This clone was observed a few times. The chain joins TRBV28 to TRBJ2-7; a possible D gene is TRBD1 (5 bases). Between the trimmed V and J ends, which lost 7 bases and 2 bases, there was a span of 18 bases. The CDR3 consists of 15 residues. Germline values: CDR1 MDHEN, CDR2 SYDVKM. The CDR3 bases are TGTGCCAGCATCCGAGGCACAGGCCAGGCCTACGAGCAGTACTTC. Protein sequence: CASIRGTGQAYEQYF. The variable domain in full, completed from reference TRBV28 and TRBJ2-7, reads DVKVTQSSRYLVKRTGEKVFLECVQDMDHENMFWYRQDPGLGLRLIYFSYDVKMKEKGDIPEGYSVSREKKERFSLILESASTNQTSMYLCASIRGTGQAYEQYFGPGTRLTVT.

This clone has just a few counts. The V call is TRBV4-3, the J call TRBJ2-1; 10 bases map to TRBD2. The CDR3 covers 19 residues. CDR1 and CDR2 from the germline V gene are LGHNA and YSLEER. The ends lost 0 bases at V and 5 bases at J; junction bases unmatched: 13. The CDR3 reads CASSQDSVSSTSGHNEQFF. The CDR3 coding sequence is TGCGCCAGCAGCCAAGATTCAGTTTCTTCGACTAGCGGGCACAATGAGCAGTTCTTC.

The rearrangement joins TRBV19 to TRBJ2-5; perhaps TRBD1 as D (5 bases). The CDR3 covers 14 residues. Per germline, CDR1 LNHDA and CDR2 SQIVND (reference sequence). V shed 5 bases and J shed 7 bases, with 17 bases lying between them. The CDR3 DNA is TGTGCCAGTAGTGTTGACAGTGGGGCGGTGACCCAGTACTTC. Amino acids: CASSVDSGAVTQYF.

The chain has TRBV6-1 and TRBJ2-2; 8 bases align to TRBD1. The CDR3 length is 13 residues. With 8 bases clipped from V and 9 bases from J, the junction kept 8 bases outside the gene matches. The V gene's germline CDR1 is MNHNS and CDR2 SASEGT. CDR3 DNA: TGTGCCAGCCAGACAGGGGTCTTGCGGGAGCTGTTTTTT. This encodes CASQTGVLRELFF.

The chain has TRBV6-5 and TRBJ2-1, with a possible D match to TRBD1 (5 bases). The CDR3 contains 14 residues. Germline-derived CDR1 and CDR2 are MNHEY and SVGAGI. Trimming cost V 5 bases and J 8 bases, with 16 bases left between them. DNA of the CDR3: TGTGCCAGCAGTCCTCGGACCCAACAGGATGAGCAGTTCTTC. Protein: CASSPRTQQDEQFF.

This clone was detected only a few times. This sequence joins TRBV27 and TRBJ2-1, with 8 bases aligning to TRBD1. CDR3 length: 15 residues. V shed 3 bases, J shed 0 bases, and the junction held 1 base outside the gene matches. Germline V gene sequence: CDR1 MNHEY, CDR2 SMNVEV (reference sequence). The CDR3 sequence is CASSFRGLSYNEQFF. The DNA of the CDR3 is TGTGCCAGCAGTTTCAGGGGGCTCTCCTACAATGAGCAGTTCTTC.

This chain joins TRBV5-4 and TRBJ2-7; a weak D match, TRBD2 (5 bases). Germline V gene sequence: CDR1 SGHNT, CDR2 YYREEE (reference sequence). V dropped 0 bases and J dropped 2 bases, with 9 bases sitting between them. The CDR3 runs to 14 residues. Written as DNA, the CDR3 is TGTGCCAGCAGCTTGGGCGGGCAGGCCTACGAGCAGTACTTC. Encoded protein: CASSLGGQAYEQYF.

This clone has just a few counts. V usage is TRBV5-4 and J usage is TRBJ2-5; the D is unclear. The V gene's germline CDR1 is SGHNT and CDR2 YYREEE (reference sequence). This CDR3 contains 16 residues. Trimming took 0 bases from V and 6 from J, leaving 18 bases between them. The CDR3 DNA sequence: TGTGCCAGCAGCTTGGATGGCAGGCTGAGCTGGAAGACCCAGTACTTC. Protein sequence: CASSLDGRLSWKTQYF.

The table lists this clone with a few counts. The chain has TRBV6-5 and TRBJ1-2; 7 nucleotides align to TRBD1. This CDR3 is built from 16 residues. Per the germline V gene, CDR1 is MNHEY and CDR2 is SVGAGI. Trimming removed 0 bases from V and 4 bases from J; junction bases left unmatched: 8. CDR3: CASSYSSAGQVYGYTF. The CDR3, as DNA: TGTGCCAGCAGTTACTCTTCGGCAGGACAGGTCTATGGCTACACCTTC.